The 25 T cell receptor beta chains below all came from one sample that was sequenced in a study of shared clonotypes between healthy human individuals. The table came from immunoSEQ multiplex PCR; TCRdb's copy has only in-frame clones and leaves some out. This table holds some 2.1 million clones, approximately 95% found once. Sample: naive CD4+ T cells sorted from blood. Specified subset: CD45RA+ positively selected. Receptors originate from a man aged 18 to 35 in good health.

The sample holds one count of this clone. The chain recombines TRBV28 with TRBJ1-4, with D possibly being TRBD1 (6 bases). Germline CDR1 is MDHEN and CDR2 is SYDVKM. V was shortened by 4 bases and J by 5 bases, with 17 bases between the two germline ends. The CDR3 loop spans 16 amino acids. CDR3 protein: CASSSPAGGQNEKLFF. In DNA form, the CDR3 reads TGTGCCAGCAGTTCCCCGGCGGGGGGACAAAATGAAAAACTGTTTTTT. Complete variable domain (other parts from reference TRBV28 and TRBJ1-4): DVKVTQSSRYLVKRTGEKVFLECVQDMDHENMFWYRQDPGLGLRLIYFSYDVKMKEKGDIPEGYSVSREKKERFSLILESASTNQTSMYLCASSSPAGGQNEKLFFGSGTQLSVL.

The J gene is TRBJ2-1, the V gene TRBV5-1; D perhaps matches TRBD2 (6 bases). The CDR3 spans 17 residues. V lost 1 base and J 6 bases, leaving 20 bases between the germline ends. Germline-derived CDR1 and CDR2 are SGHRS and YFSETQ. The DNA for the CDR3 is TGCGCCAGCAGCTTGACCCAGCCCGGAGGGGTAGGCAATGAGCAGTTCTTC. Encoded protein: CASSLTQPGGVGNEQFF.

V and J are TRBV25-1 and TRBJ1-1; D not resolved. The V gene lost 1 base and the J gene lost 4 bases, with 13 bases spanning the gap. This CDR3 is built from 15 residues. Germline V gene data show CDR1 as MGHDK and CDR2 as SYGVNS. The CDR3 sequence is CASSESRIMSTEAFF. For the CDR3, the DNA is TGTGCCAGCAGTGAATCGCGCATCATGAGCACTGAAGCTTTCTTT.

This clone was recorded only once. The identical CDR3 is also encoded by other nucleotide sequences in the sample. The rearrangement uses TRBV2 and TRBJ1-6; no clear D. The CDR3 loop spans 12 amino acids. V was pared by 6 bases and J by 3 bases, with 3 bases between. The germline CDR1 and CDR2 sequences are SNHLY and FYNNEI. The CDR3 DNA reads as TGTGCCAGCAGGGGCTATAATTCACCCCTCCACTTT. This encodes CASRGYNSPLHF. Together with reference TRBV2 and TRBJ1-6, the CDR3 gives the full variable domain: EPEVTQTPSHQVTQMGQEVILRCVPISNHLYFYWYRQILGQKVEFLVSFYNNEISEKSEIFDDQFSVERPDGSNFTLKIRSTKLEDSAMYFCASRGYNSPLHFGNGTRLTVT.

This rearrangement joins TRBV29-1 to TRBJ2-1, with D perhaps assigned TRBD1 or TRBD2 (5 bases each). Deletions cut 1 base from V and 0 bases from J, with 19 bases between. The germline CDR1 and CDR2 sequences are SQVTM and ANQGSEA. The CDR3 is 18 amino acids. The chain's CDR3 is CSVEGLRQRLHSYNEQFF. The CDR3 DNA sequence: TGCAGCGTTGAAGGGCTTCGACAGAGACTACACTCCTACAATGAGCAGTTCTTC.

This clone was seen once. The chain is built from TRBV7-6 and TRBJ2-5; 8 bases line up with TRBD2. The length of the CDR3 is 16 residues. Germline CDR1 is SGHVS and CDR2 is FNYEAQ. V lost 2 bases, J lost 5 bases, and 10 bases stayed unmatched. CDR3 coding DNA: TGTGCCAGCAGCTTATTGGCCACGCGGGGGGTCGAGACCCAGTACTTC. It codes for CASSLLATRGVETQYF.

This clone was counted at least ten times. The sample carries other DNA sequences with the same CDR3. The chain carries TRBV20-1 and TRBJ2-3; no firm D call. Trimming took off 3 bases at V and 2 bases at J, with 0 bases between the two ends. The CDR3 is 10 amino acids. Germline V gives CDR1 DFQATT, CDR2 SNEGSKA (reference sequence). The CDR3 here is CSASTDTQYF. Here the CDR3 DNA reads TGCAGTGCTAGCACAGATACGCAGTATTTT.

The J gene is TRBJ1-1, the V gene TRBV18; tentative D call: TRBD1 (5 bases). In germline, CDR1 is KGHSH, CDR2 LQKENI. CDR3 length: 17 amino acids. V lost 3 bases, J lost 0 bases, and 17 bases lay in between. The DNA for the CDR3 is TGTGCCAGCTCACCCCCGGGGACGGCACAAATGAACACTGAAGCTTTCTTT. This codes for CASSPPGTAQMNTEAFF.

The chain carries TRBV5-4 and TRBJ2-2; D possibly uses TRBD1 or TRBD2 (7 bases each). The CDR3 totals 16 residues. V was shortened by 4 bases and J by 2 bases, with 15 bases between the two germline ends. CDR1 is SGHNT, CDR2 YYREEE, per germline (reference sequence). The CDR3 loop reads CASSSGTAVNTGELFF. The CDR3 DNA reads TGTGCCAGCAGCAGCGGGACAGCGGTAAACACCGGGGAGCTGTTTTTT. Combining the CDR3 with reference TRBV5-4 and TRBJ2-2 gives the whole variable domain ETGVTQSPTHLIKTRGQQVTLRCSSQSGHNTVSWYQQALGQGPQFIFQYYREEENGRGNFPPRFSGLQFPNYSSELNVNALELDDSALYLCASSSGTAVNTGELFFGEGSRLTVL.

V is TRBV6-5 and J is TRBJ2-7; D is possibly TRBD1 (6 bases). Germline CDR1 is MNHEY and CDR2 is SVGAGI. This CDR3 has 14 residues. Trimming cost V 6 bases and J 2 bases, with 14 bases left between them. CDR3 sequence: CASRQATGPYEQYF. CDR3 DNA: TGTGCCAGCAGGCAGGCGACAGGCCCCTACGAGCAGTACTTC.

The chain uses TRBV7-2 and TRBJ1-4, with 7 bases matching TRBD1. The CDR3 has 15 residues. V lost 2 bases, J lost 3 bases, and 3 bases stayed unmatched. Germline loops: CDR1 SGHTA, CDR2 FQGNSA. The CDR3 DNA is TGTGCCAGCAGCTTACTGGGACAGTCTAATGAAAAACTGTTTTTT. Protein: CASSLLGQSNEKLFF.

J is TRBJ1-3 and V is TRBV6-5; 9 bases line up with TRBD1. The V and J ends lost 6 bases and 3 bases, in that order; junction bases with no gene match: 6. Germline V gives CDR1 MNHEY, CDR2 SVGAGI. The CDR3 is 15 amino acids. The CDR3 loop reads CASRVQGAHGNTIYF. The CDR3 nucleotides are TGTGCCAGCAGGGTACAGGGGGCGCATGGAAACACCATATATTTT.

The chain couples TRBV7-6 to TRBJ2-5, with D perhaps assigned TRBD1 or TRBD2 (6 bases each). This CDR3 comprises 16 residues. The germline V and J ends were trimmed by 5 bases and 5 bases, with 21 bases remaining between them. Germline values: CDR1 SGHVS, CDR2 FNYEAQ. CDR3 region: CASSRSQGGTGETQYF. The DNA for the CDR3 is TGTGCCAGCAGCCGTTCACAGGGAGGTACGGGGGAGACCCAGTACTTC.

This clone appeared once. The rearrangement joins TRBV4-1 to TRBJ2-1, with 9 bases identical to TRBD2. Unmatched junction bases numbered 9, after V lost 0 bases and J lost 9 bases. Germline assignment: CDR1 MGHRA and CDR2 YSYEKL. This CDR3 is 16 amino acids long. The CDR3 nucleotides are TGCGCCAGCAGCCAAGATCCGCTAGCGGGATCGGGTGAGCAGTTCTTC. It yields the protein CASSQDPLAGSGEQFF.

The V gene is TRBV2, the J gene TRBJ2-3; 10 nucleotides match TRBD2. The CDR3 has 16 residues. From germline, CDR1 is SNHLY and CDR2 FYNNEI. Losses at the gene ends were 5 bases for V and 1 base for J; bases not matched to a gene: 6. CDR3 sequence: CASSIIAGGRTDTQYF. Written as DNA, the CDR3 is TGTGCCAGCAGTATCATAGCGGGGGGACGCACAGATACGCAGTATTTT. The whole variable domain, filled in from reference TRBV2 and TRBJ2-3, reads EPEVTQTPSHQVTQMGQEVILRCVPISNHLYFYWYRQILGQKVEFLVSFYNNEISEKSEIFDDQFSVERPDGSNFTLKIRSTKLEDSAMYFCASSIIAGGRTDTQYFGPGTRLTVL.

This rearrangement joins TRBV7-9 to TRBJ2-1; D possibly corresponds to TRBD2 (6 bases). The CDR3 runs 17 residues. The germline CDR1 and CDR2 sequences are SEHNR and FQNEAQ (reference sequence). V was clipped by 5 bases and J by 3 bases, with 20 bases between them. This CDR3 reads CASSARGGLGGYNEQFF. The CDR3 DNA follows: TGTGCCAGCAGCGCCCGTGGCGGATTGGGGGGCTACAATGAGCAGTTCTTC.

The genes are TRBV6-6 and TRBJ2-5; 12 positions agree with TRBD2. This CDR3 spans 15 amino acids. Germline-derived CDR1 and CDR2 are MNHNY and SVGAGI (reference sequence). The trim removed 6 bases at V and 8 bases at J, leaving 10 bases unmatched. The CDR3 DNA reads TGTGCCAGCAGCTCCGCTAGCGGGGGGGGAGACACCCAGTACTTC. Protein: CASSSASGGGDTQYF.

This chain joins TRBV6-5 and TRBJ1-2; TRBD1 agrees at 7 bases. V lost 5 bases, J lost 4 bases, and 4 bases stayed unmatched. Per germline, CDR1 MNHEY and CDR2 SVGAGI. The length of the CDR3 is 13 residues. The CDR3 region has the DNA TGTGCCAGCAGTCCGGGACAGCTCTATGGCTACACCTTC. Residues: CASSPGQLYGYTF.

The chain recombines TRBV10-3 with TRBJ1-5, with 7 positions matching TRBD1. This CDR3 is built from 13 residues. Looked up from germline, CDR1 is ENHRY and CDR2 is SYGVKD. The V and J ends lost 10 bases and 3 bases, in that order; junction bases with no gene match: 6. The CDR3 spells CATCRGDNQPQHF. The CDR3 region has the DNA TGTGCCACCTGCAGGGGGGACAATCAGCCCCAGCATTTT.

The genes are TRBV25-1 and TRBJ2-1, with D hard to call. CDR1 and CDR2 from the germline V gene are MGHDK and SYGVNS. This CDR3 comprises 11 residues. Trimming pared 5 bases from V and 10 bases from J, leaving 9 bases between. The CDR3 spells CASSKGREQFF. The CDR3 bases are TGTGCCAGCAGTAAGGGAAGGGAGCAGTTCTTC.

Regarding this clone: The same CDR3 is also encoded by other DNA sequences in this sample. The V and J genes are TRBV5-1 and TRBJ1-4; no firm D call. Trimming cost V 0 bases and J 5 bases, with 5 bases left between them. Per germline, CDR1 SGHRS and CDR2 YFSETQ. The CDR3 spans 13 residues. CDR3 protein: CASSLDRNEKLFF. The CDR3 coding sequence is TGCGCCAGCAGCTTGGACCGGAATGAAAAACTGTTTTTT.

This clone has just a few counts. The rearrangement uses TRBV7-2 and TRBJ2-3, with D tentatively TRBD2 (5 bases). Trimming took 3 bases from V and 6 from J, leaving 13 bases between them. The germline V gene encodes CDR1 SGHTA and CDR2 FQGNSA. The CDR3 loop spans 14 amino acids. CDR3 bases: TGTGCCAGCAGCTTCGGGTCTAGCTCGGATACGCAGTATTTT. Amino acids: CASSFGSSSDTQYF.

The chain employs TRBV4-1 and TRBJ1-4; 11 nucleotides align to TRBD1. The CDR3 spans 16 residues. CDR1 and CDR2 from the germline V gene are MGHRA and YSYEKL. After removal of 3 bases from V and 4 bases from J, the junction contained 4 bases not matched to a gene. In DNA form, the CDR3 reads TGCGCCAGCAGCCAGGGGGACAGGGGGGGTAATGAAAAACTGTTTTTT. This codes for CASSQGDRGGNEKLFF.

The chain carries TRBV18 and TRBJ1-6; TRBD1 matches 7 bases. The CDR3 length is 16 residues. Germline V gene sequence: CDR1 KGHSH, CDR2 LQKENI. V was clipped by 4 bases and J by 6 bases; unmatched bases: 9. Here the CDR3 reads CASSQRQGPPNSPLHF. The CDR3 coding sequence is TGTGCCAGCTCACAACGACAGGGTCCCCCTAATTCACCCCTCCACTTT.

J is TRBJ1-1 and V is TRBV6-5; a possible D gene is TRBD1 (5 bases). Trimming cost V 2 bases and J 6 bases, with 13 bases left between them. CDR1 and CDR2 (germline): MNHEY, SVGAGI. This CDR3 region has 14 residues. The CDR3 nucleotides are TGTGCCAGCAGTTACACCGGGGGAGGCGCTGAAGCTTTCTTT. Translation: CASSYTGGGAEAFF.